The 6 T cell receptor beta chains presented below share a single source sample, sequenced in a study of PD-L1 blockade in urothelial cancer. Specified time point: peripheral blood 6 weeks after treatment start. Using immunoSEQ multiplex PCR, the repertoire was profiled, and TCRdb retains in-frame clones only, with some absent. The sample includes 80,000 to 95,000 clones, around four fifths seen only once; the top ten take around 8.1%. The specimen comprised PBMCs, sampled around atezolizumab (anti-PD-L1) treatment. The origin of the receptors is a man in his sixties or seventies with urothelial cancer.

The genes are TRBV19 and TRBJ2-1; 7 positions match TRBD1. Trimming at V came to 1 base and at J to 1 base, leaving 7 bases not matched to a gene. The CDR3 consists of 17 residues. Looked up from germline, CDR1 is LNHDA and CDR2 is SQIVND (reference sequence). Written as DNA, the CDR3 is TGTGCCAGTAGTATAGGGAACAGGGGAACATCCTACAATGAGCAGTTCTTC. It codes for CASSIGNRGTSYNEQFF.

With regard to this clone: An end of the junction does not agree with germline; a read error may underlie this. This chain connects TRBV7-9 to TRBJ2-3, with a possible D match to TRBD2 (6 bases). This CDR3 comprises 14 residues. In germline, CDR1 is SEHNR, CDR2 FQNEAQ (reference sequence). CDR3 residues: CTSSLGGEADTQYF. The CDR3 bases are TGTACCAGCAGCTTAGGTGGGGAGGCAGATACGCAGTATTTT. Full variable domain (remainder filled in from reference TRBV7-9 and TRBJ2-3): DTGVSQNPRHKITKRGQNVTFRCDPISEHNRLYWYRQTLGQGPEFLTYFQNEAQLEKSRLLSDRFSAERPKGSFSTLEIQRTEQGDSAMYLCTSSLGGEADTQYFGPGTRLTVL.

This clone has a single count. The chain uses TRBV2 and TRBJ2-5; D uncertain. Trimming removed 10 bases at V and 3 bases at J, with 15 bases between. This CDR3 has 13 residues. CDR1 is SNHLY and CDR2 is FYNNEI in the germline V gene. This chain's CDR3 is CATMMESEETQYF. The CDR3 DNA sequence: TGTGCCACCATGATGGAGAGTGAAGAGACCCAGTACTTC.

This CDR3 reads CSVQGSGNQPQHF. The CDR3 DNA reads as TGCAGCGTCCAGGGTTCTGGCAATCAGCCCCAGCATTTT. The rearrangement joins TRBV29-1 to TRBJ1-5, with a possible D match to TRBD1 (5 bases). There are 13 residues in the CDR3. CDR1 is SQVTM, CDR2 ANQGSEA, per germline. V lost 6 bases, J lost 2 bases, and 11 bases lay in between.

V gene TRBV6-5 combines with J gene TRBJ1-1; 8 bases are shared with TRBD1. The CDR3 loop spans 13 amino acids. Trimming at V came to 6 bases and at J to 11 bases, leaving 11 bases not matched to a gene. Germline V gene sequence: CDR1 MNHEY, CDR2 SVGAGI. The CDR3 DNA sequence: TGTGCCAGCAGCGAACGACAGGGGAGGGATGCTTTCTTT. Its protein is CASSERQGRDAFF.

A few counts support this clone. The chain uses TRBV30 and TRBJ1-1, with TRBD1 matching 7 bases. CDR3 length: 12 amino acids. Germline-derived CDR1 and CDR2 are GTSNPN and SVGIG (reference sequence). Germline trimming cut 1 base from V and 10 bases from J; bases unmatched to any gene: 6. The CDR3 is CAWSGDSSIAFF. The DNA of the CDR3 is TGTGCCTGGAGTGGGGACAGTTCAATAGCTTTCTTT.